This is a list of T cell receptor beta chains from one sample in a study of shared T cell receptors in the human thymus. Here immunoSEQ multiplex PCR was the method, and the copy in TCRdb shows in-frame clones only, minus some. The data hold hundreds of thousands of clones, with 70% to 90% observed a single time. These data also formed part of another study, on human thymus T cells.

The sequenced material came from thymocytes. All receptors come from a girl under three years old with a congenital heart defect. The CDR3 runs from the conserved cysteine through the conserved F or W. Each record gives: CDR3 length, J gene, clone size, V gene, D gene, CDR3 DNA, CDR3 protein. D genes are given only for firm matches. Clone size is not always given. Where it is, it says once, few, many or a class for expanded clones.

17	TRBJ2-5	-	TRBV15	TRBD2	TGTGCCACCAGCAGGGTCCCGGGACTAGGGTACTTGGAGACCCAGTACTTC	CATSRVPGLGYLETQYF
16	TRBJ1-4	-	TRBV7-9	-	TGTGCCAGCAGCTCCCCCCCAGGGCAATGGCATGAAAAACTGTTTTTT	CASSSPPGQWHEKLFF
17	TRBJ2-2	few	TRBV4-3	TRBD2	TGCGCCAGCAGCCGGAATAGCGGGGGGGAAAACACCGGGGAGCTGTTTTTT	CASSRNSGGENTGELFF
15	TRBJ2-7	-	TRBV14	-	TGTGCCAGCAGCCCACGGCAGCCACTACCCTACGAGCAGTACTTC	CASSPRQPLPYEQYF
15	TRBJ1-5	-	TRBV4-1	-	TGCGCCAGCAGCCAAGACCGACACCTCCATCAGCCCCAGCATTTT	CASSQDRHLHQPQHF
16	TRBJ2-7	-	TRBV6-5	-	TGTGCCAGCAGTTACACGGGCGGGGTCTCGACCTACGAGCAGTACTTC	CASSYTGGVSTYEQYF
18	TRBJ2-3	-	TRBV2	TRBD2	TGTGCCAGCAGTGGCCACATTAAGACTAGCGGGGGGGCTGATACGCAGTATTTT	CASSGHIKTSGGADTQYF
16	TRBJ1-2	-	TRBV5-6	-	TGTGCCAGCAGCTACGCCCAGACAGACACTAACTATGGCTACACCTTC	CASSYAQTDTNYGYTF
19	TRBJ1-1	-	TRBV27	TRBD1	TGTGCCAGCAGCCCCAAGGGCCCCACATCCACAGGGGTAGATACTGAAGCTTTCTTT	CASSPKGPTSTGVDTEAFF
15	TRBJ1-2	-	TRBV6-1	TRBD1	TGTGCCAGCAGTGAAGCTCCGGGACAGGGCTATGGCTACACCTTC	CASSEAPGQGYGYTF
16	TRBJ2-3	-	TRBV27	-	TGTGCCAGCAGTCCCCCGCGGAGGGTTAGCACAGATACGCAGTATTTT	CASSPPRRVSTDTQYF
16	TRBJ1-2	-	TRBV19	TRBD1	TGTGCCAGTAGTATGGGTGGGGACAGACTAATCTATGGCTACACCTTC	CASSMGGDRLIYGYTF
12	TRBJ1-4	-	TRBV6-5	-	TGTGCCACAGGAGGGAGGGGGGAAAAACTGTTTTTT	CATGGRGEKLFF
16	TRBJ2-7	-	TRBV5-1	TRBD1	TGCGCCAGCAGCTTATCCGGGACAGGGACGGGATACGAGCAGTACTTC	CASSLSGTGTGYEQYF
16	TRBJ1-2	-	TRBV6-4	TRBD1	TGTGCCAGCAGAGTAACCGGGACAGGGGGCGAAAGTGGCTACACCTTC	CASRVTGTGGESGYTF
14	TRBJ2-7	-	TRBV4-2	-	TGTGCCAGCAGCCAGGTCGGACAGCCCTACGAGCAGTACTTC	CASSQVGQPYEQYF
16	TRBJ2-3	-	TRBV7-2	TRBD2	TGTGCCAGCAGCTTTAGGACTAGGCCAAGCACAGATACGCAGTATTTT	CASSFRTRPSTDTQYF
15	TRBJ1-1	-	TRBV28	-	TGTGCCAGCACCCCGCGGGAGTTATTTAACACTGAAGCTTTCTTT	CASTPRELFNTEAFF
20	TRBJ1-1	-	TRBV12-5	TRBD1	TGTGCTAGTGGTTTGGTAAAATTTTTCGTCGACAGGGGTCAATCCACTGAAGCTTTCTTT	CASGLVKFFVDRGQSTEAFF
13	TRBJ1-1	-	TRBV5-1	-	TGCGCCAGCAGCTCTGGGCTGAACACTGAAGCTTTCTTT	CASSSGLNTEAFF
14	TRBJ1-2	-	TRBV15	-	TGTGCCACCAGCAGCCCCACAGGGAACTATGGCTACACCTTC	CATSSPTGNYGYTF
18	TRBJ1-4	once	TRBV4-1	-	TGCGCCAGCAGCCAAGATACCAGAGACTTCGCAACTAATGAAAAACTGTTTTTT	CASSQDTRDFATNEKLFF
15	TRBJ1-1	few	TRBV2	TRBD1	TGTGCCAGCAGTATGCGGACAGGGACGAACACTGAAGCTTTCTTT	CASSMRTGTNTEAFF
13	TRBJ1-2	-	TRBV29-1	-	TGCAGCGTTGATTGGGGCGCGAACTATGGCTACACCTTC	CSVDWGANYGYTF
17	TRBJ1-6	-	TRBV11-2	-	TGTGCCAGCAGCCTAGTTGGGGGGGCAGGCCATTGGTCACCCCTCCACTTT	CASSLVGGAGHWSPLHF
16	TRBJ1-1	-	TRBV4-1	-	TGCGCCAGCAGCCAAGTTATTCCCCGGGCAGGGGCTGAAGCTTTCTTT	CASSQVIPRAGAEAFF
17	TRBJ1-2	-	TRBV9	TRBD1	TGTGCCAGCAGCGTAGCCAGGACAGGGTACAGAGATGGTGGCTACACCTTC	CASSVARTGYRDGGYTF
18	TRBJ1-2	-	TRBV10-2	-	TGCGCCAGCAGCCTCAAGGGGCAGGGCGCACCCCCTAACTATGGCTACACCTTC	CASSLKGQGAPPNYGYTF
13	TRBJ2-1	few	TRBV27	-	TGTGCCAGCAGTTTCAGGGGATACAATGAGCAGTTCTTC	CASSFRGYNEQFF
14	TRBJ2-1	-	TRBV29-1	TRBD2	TGCAGCGTTGACCCCTACGGGACTATCAATGAGCAGTTCTTC	CSVDPYGTINEQFF
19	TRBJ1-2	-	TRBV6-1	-	TGTGCCAGCAGTGAAGGATGCGCAGACAGCCCTACATGGGGCTATGGCTACACCTTC	CASSEGCADSPTWGYGYTF
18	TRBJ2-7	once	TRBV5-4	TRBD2	TGTGCCAGCAGCGCCCCTAGCGGGGGTTTCCCCTCTGGAGGGGAGCAGTACTTC	CASSAPSGGFPSGGEQYF
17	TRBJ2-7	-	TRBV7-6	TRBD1	TGTGCCAGCAGCGGAAGACGTCCCGGACAGGGGACACACGAGCAGTACTTC	CASSGRRPGQGTHEQYF